Presented here are 21 T cell receptor beta chains from one specimen sequenced in a study of blood T cell repertoires in COVID-19. Sequencing used immunoSEQ multiplex PCR; TCRdb keeps in-frame clones, though not all of them. The sample has approximately 180,000 clones; 70% to 90% are singletons. The sample consisted of peripheral blood. These receptors were collected from a man aged 55 to 70 with active or convalescent COVID-19.

This clone was observed many times. This chain links TRBV18 with TRBJ2-3; TRBD2 matches at 8 bases. The CDR3 has 16 residues. The junction had 10 bases not matched to a gene; V was cut back by 2 bases and J by 6 bases. The germline V gene encodes CDR1 KGHSH and CDR2 LQKENI. The chain's CDR3 is CASSPGTSGGADTQYF. As DNA, the CDR3 is TGTGCCAGCTCACCAGGAACTAGCGGTGGGGCGGATACGCAGTATTTT.

This chain joins TRBV5-1 and TRBJ2-5; 16 nucleotides match TRBD2. J gave up 4 bases and V 3 bases, and 6 bases lay outside the gene matches. CDR1 SGHRS and CDR2 YFSETQ come from the germline V gene. The CDR3 extends over 17 amino acids. The CDR3 loop is CASSWSGTSGGGETQYF. DNA for the CDR3: TGCGCCAGCAGCTGGTCCGGGACTAGCGGGGGGGGAGAGACCCAGTACTTC. Using reference TRBV5-1 and TRBJ2-5 for the parts outside the CDR3, the full variable domain is KAGVTQTPRYLIKTRGQQVTLSCSPISGHRSVSWYQQTPGQGLQFLFEYFSETQRNKGNFPGRFSGRQFSNSRSEMNVSTLELGDSALYLCASSWSGTSGGGETQYFGPGTRLLVL.

The chain combines TRBV20-1 with TRBJ1-2, with D possibly being TRBD1 (6 bases). Trimming cost V 2 bases and J 6 bases, with 7 bases left between them. There are 11 residues in the CDR3. The germline CDR1 and CDR2 sequences are DFQATT and SNEGSKA (reference sequence). The CDR3 here is CSARTGHGYTF. In nucleotides, the CDR3 is TGCAGTGCTAGAACAGGGCATGGCTACACCTTC.

The J gene is TRBJ1-5, the V gene TRBV6-2 or TRBV6-3, with TRBD1 matching over 7 bases. This CDR3 region has 13 residues. Unmatched junction bases numbered 6, after V lost 5 bases and J lost 8 bases. CDR1 is MNHEY and CDR2 is SVGEGT in the germline V gene. The CDR3 is CASSPPTGKPQHF. Written as DNA, the CDR3 is TGTGCCAGCAGTCCACCGACAGGGAAGCCCCAGCATTTT.

The rearrangement uses TRBV4-1 and TRBJ1-1, with D possibly being TRBD1 (6 bases). Germline assignment: CDR1 MGHRA and CDR2 YSYEKL. V lost 0 bases to trimming and J lost 0 bases, with 8 bases between them. The CDR3 has 15 amino acids. DNA of the CDR3: TGCGCCAGCAGCCAAGAAGGGGGACTGAACACTGAAGCTTTCTTT. This sequence encodes CASSQEGGLNTEAFF.

The CDR3 sequence is CASSSGQGSSYNEQFF. The CDR3 DNA is TGCGCCAGCAGCTCCGGACAGGGGAGCTCCTACAATGAGCAGTTCTTC. The chain combines TRBV5-1 with TRBJ2-1; 9 bases fit TRBD1. CDR1 is SGHRS and CDR2 is YFSETQ in the germline V gene. The CDR3 runs 16 residues. J lost 0 bases, V lost 3 bases, and 4 bases had no gene match.

The chain employs TRBV11-3 and TRBJ1-5, with D unclear. The V gene's germline CDR1 is SGHNT and CDR2 YENEEA. Trimming removed 4 bases from V and 1 base from J, with 14 bases in between. The CDR3 loop spans 16 amino acids. The CDR3 here is CASSCCGPASNQPQHF. CDR3 in DNA: TGTGCCAGCAGCTGTTGCGGCCCGGCGAGCAATCAGCCCCAGCATTTT.

CDR3 sequence: CSVATGWTGGNTIYF. The CDR3 bases are TGCAGCGTCGCGACAGGGTGGACGGGTGGAAACACCATATATTTT. The rearrangement uses TRBV29-1 and TRBJ1-3; 7 bases are a match to TRBD1. The CDR3 runs to 15 residues. The V gene's germline CDR1 is SQVTM and CDR2 ANQGSEA. Germline trimming cut 6 bases from V and 3 bases from J; bases unmatched to any gene: 11.

CDR3: CASRGQSSNQPQHF. The CDR3 DNA follows: TGTGCCAGCAGGGGACAGTCTAGCAATCAGCCCCAGCATTTT. V is TRBV25-1 and J is TRBJ1-5, with 7 bases lining up with TRBD1. There are 14 residues in the CDR3. J lost 0 bases, V lost 6 bases, and 2 bases had no gene match. CDR1 is MGHDK and CDR2 is SYGVNS in the germline V gene.

The V call is TRBV9, the J call TRBJ1-2; 7 bases are a match to TRBD1. This CDR3 region has 13 residues. V shed 2 bases and J 8 bases; nucleotides not matched to a gene: 6. Germline V gene data show CDR1 as SGDLS and CDR2 as YYNGEE. The CDR3 protein is CASSVGQTEGYTF. In DNA form, the CDR3 reads TGTGCCAGCAGCGTGGGACAGACTGAGGGCTACACCTTC.

The chain joins TRBV11-2 to TRBJ1-2; a weak D match, TRBD1 (5 bases). CDR1 and CDR2 (germline): SGHAT, FQNNGV. The germline V and J ends were trimmed by 5 bases and 3 bases, with 19 bases remaining between them. The CDR3 length is 16 residues. The CDR3 reads CASSPLGGGPYYGYTF. Written as DNA, the CDR3 is TGTGCCAGCAGCCCTTTGGGGGGTGGACCTTACTATGGCTACACCTTC.

This clone has just a few counts. Other nucleotide sequences from this sample produce the same CDR3. V is TRBV5-1 and J is TRBJ1-2; D remains ambiguous. Trimming took 0 bases from V and 0 from J, leaving 6 bases between them. The CDR3 runs to 14 residues. The germline V gene encodes CDR1 SGHRS and CDR2 YFSETQ. CDR3 amino acids: CASSLVAANYGYTF. The CDR3 coding sequence is TGCGCCAGCAGCTTGGTTGCAGCTAACTATGGCTACACCTTC.

A note on this clone: Other DNA sequences of this sample code for an identical CDR3. The chain links TRBV5-1 to TRBJ2-5, with a weak D call TRBD1 (5 bases). There are 14 residues in the CDR3. Germline CDR1 SGHRS, CDR2 YFSETQ. V lost 1 base and J 3 bases, leaving 10 bases between the germline ends. The CDR3 coding sequence is TGCGCCAGCAGCTTGAGTGGCAGGGAAGAGACCCAGTACTTC. It yields the protein CASSLSGREETQYF.

This rearrangement joins TRBV27 to TRBJ2-7; D remains unclear. The germline V gene encodes CDR1 MNHEY and CDR2 SMNVEV (reference sequence). The CDR3 runs 11 residues. The ends were cut back, 2 bases at V and 4 bases at J, with 3 bases in the middle. The CDR3 loop is CASSLQYEQYF. The CDR3 DNA reads TGTGCCAGCAGTTTACAGTACGAGCAGTACTTC.

The chain links TRBV5-1 to TRBJ1-1; D unclear. The CDR3 sequence is 15 residues long. Germline V gene sequence: CDR1 SGHRS, CDR2 YFSETQ. V was clipped by 0 bases and J by 0 bases, with 9 bases between them. The CDR3 bases are TGCGCCAGCAGCTTGGAGAGCGTGATGAACACTGAAGCTTTCTTT. Protein sequence: CASSLESVMNTEAFF.

The J gene is TRBJ2-5, the V gene TRBV5-4; no firm D call. V shed 4 bases and J shed 3 bases, with 7 bases lying between them. The CDR3 runs to 12 residues. CDR1 and CDR2 from the germline V gene are SGHNT and YYREEE (reference sequence). CDR3 bases: TGTGCCAGCAGCCGCCCAGAAGAGACCCAGTACTTC. Protein product: CASSRPEETQYF. The full variable domain, its missing parts supplied by reference TRBV5-4 and TRBJ2-5, is ETGVTQSPTHLIKTRGQQVTLRCSSQSGHNTVSWYQQALGQGPQFIFQYYREEENGRGNFPPRFSGLQFPNYSSELNVNALELDDSALYLCASSRPEETQYFGPGTRLLVL.

The rearrangement links TRBV30 to TRBJ1-4, with 9 bases fitting TRBD1. This CDR3 has 14 amino acids. Germline V gene lookup returns CDR1 GTSNPN and CDR2 SVGIG (reference sequence). The V gene end was trimmed by 5 bases and the J gene end by 8 bases; junction bases not matched to a gene: 9. The DNA of the CDR3 is TGTGCCTGGCACCACAGGGGGCAAGGAGAAAAACTGTTTTTT. Translation: CAWHHRGQGEKLFF.

This chain connects TRBV11-1 to TRBJ1-4, with D perhaps TRBD1 (5 bases). The germline V gene encodes CDR1 SGHAT and CDR2 FQDESV (reference sequence). CDR3 length equals 15 residues. V was pared by 2 bases and J by 2 bases, with 9 bases between. CDR3 DNA: TGTGCCAGCAGCTTATCAGGGACTACTAATGAAAAACTGTTTTTT. As protein: CASSLSGTTNEKLFF.

V and J are TRBV6-6 and TRBJ2-3; 7 nucleotides align to TRBD1. Unmatched junction bases numbered 3, after V lost 6 bases and J lost 0 bases. Germline loops: CDR1 MNHNY, CDR2 SVGAGI (reference sequence). This CDR3 has 14 amino acids. The CDR3: CASRWTGSTDTQYF. CDR3 sequence (DNA): TGTGCCAGCAGATGGACAGGCAGCACAGATACGCAGTATTTT.

This clone was detected only once. The chain has TRBV5-4 and TRBJ2-1; D may be TRBD1 (6 bases). This CDR3 contains 15 residues. In germline, CDR1 is SGHNT, CDR2 YYREEE (reference sequence). V lost 0 bases and J lost 9, with 16 bases in between. CDR3 nucleotide sequence: TGTGCCAGCAGCTTGGAGATAAACAGGGTCGGTGAGCAGTTCTTC. Amino acid sequence: CASSLEINRVGEQFF.

The gene calls are TRBV10-3 and TRBJ2-5; 12 bases fit TRBD2. The germline V gene encodes CDR1 ENHRY and CDR2 SYGVKD. This CDR3 has 17 residues. J gave up 5 bases and V 3 bases, and 10 bases lay outside the gene matches. For the CDR3, the DNA is TGTGCCATCAGTGATCATCTAGCGGGGGGGCCGAGGGAGACCCAGTACTTC. It translates to CAISDHLAGGPRETQYF.